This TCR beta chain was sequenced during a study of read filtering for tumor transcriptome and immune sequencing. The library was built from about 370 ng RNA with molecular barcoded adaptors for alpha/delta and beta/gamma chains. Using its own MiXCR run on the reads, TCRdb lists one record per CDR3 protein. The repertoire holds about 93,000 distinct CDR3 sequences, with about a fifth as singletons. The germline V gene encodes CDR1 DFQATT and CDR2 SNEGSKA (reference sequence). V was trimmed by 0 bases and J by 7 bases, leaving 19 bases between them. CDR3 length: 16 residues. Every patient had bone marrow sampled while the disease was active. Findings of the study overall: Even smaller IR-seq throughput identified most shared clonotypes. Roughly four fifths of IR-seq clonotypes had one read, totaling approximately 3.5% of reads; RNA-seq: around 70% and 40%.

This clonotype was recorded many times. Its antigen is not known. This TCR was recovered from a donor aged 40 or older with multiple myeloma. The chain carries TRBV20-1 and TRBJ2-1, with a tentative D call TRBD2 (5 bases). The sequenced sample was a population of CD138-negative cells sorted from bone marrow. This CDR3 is CSARDGATSSGNEQFF. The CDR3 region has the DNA TGCAGTGCTAGAGATGGAGCGACATCTTCGGGGAATGAGCAGTTCTTC.